This T cell receptor beta chain was identified in a study of beta chain features in type 1 diabetes. For the study at large: All samples combined gave about 100 million sorted cells for examination. Study-wide findings and caveats: Shorter templates might be favored by PCR, equally in patients and controls.

Concerning this clone itself: Antigen: not known.

Reverse transcription of all isolated RNA meant that expressed TCRB transcripts were sequenced. The read count averaged approximately 3.5 million across naive, central memory and regulatory T cell samples. Data came from immunoSEQ multiplex PCR; TCRdb stores just in-frame clones and leaves some out. The profile covers roughly 380,000 clones, with around a fifth appearing a single time and approximately 0.043% taken by the ten largest. This CDR3 contains 13 residues. V was clipped by 3 bases and J by 6 bases; unmatched bases: 2. Germline values: CDR1 KGHSH, CDR2 LQKENI. The receptor comes from a woman aged 18-30 years in good health. Material for sequencing was naive CD4+ T cells from blood. V is TRBV18 and J is TRBJ1-1, with 9 bases identical to TRBD1. The CDR3 loop is CASSPWDRAEAFF. In nucleotides, the CDR3 is TGTGCCAGCTCACCTTGGGACAGGGCTGAAGCTTTCTTT.